These 29 T cell receptor beta chains came from one sample sequenced in a study of early T cells in non-severe SARS-CoV-2 infection. TCRdb itself ran the 5' RACE reads through MiXCR, one entry per CDR3 protein. This sample has approximately 120,000 distinct CDR3 sequences, with 15% found just once. Sequencing was carried out using whole blood. These receptors were collected from an adult who was a healthcare worker with PCR-confirmed SARS-CoV-2 infection or an uninfected control (not recorded which).

This clonotype occurred once. The chain links TRBV12-3 or TRBV12-4 to TRBJ1-5; 9 bases match TRBD1. This CDR3 spans 12 amino acids. The V and J ends lost 8 bases and 5 bases, in that order; junction bases with no gene match: 1. For the CDR3, the DNA is TGTGCCAGCGGGGACAGGGATCAGCCCCAGCATTTT. Its protein product is CASGDRDQPQHF.

This clonotype was seen repeatedly, ten times or more. The V and J genes are TRBV5-1 and TRBJ2-3; unclear D gene. Between the trimmed V and J ends, which lost 1 base and 6 bases, there was a span of 12 bases. The CDR3 runs 14 residues. Germline loops: CDR1 SGHRS, CDR2 YFSETQ. The CDR3 bases are TGCGCCAGCAGCTTGCGGTTAGATTCCGATACGCAGTATTTT. It encodes CASSLRLDSDTQYF.

This clonotype came up many times. This chain uses TRBV15 with TRBJ2-6, with a weak D call TRBD2 (6 bases). Trimming took 3 bases from V and 2 from J, leaving 11 bases between them. This CDR3 has 16 residues. Germline V CDR1 and CDR2: LNHNV, YYDKDF (reference sequence). Here the CDR3 DNA reads TGTGCCACCAGCAGGGGACTGGGCGCTGGGGCCAACGTCCTGACTTTC. Amino acids: CATSRGLGAGANVLTF. Full variable domain (rest looked up from reference TRBV15 and TRBJ2-6): DAMVIQNPRYQVTQFGKPVTLSCSQTLNHNVMYWYQQKSSQAPKLLFHYYDKDFNNEADTPDNFQSRRPNTSFCFLDIRSPGLGDTAMYLCATSRGLGAGANVLTFGAGSRLTVL.

The chain couples TRBV4-1 to TRBJ2-7; 9 bases agree with TRBD2. Germline CDR1 reads MGHRA; CDR2 reads YSYEKL. The CDR3 is 16 amino acids. Trimming cost V 0 bases and J 2 bases; bases outside gene matches: 5. CDR3 sequence (DNA): TGCGCCAGCAGCCAAGAGAGAAGCGGGGGGACCTACGAGCAGTACTTC. Amino acids: CASSQERSGGTYEQYF.

The rearrangement links TRBV5-5 to TRBJ2-5; D is perhaps TRBD1 (7 bases). Germline V gene sequence: CDR1 SGHKS, CDR2 YYEKEE (reference sequence). Trimming stripped 1 base from V and 5 bases from J, with 15 bases between. The CDR3 sequence is 15 residues long. Here the CDR3 reads CASSLTPRGDETQYF. The DNA of the CDR3 is TGTGCCAGCAGCTTGACGCCCAGGGGGGATGAGACCCAGTACTTC. Looking up the rest from reference TRBV5-5 and TRBJ2-5 gives the full variable domain: DAGVTQSPTHLIKTRGQQVTLRCSPISGHKSVSWYQQVLGQGPQFIFQYYEKEERGRGNFPDRFSARQFPNYSSELNVNALLLGDSALYLCASSLTPRGDETQYFGPGTRLLVL.

The chain recombines TRBV13 with TRBJ2-7; D is unresolved. Germline V lookup: CDR1 PRHDT, CDR2 FYEKMQ (reference sequence). V was clipped by 2 bases and J by 3 bases, with 11 bases between them. The CDR3 loop spans 14 amino acids. The CDR3: CASSLTSKSYEQYF. The DNA for the CDR3 is TGTGCCAGCAGCTTAACGAGTAAGAGCTACGAGCAGTACTTC.

There are a few counts of this clonotype. The chain carries TRBV9 and TRBJ2-1; 10 positions agree with TRBD2. The J segment lost 8 bases and the V segment lost 0 bases, leaving 5 bases of the junction unmatched. CDR3 length: 15 amino acids. From germline, CDR1 is SGDLS and CDR2 YYNGEE. The CDR3 spells CASSVAGSGGYEQFF. CDR3 nucleotide sequence: TGTGCCAGCAGCGTAGCTGGTAGCGGGGGGTATGAGCAGTTCTTC.

The genes are TRBV29-1 and TRBJ2-7; D is uncertain. The CDR3 is 11 amino acids. Germline assignment: CDR1 SQVTM and CDR2 ANQGSEA. V was trimmed by 4 bases and J by 6 bases, leaving 10 bases between them. CDR3 in DNA: TGCAGCGTTGCTTCGGGCTCCGAGCAGTACTTC. Translation gives CSVASGSEQYF.

This clonotype was seen a few times. The V and J genes are TRBV29-1 and TRBJ2-6, with 7 bases aligning to TRBD1. Unmatched junction bases numbered 4, after V lost 4 bases and J lost 4 bases. The CDR3 consists of 14 residues. The germline gives CDR1 SQVTM, CDR2 ANQGSEA. CDR3 sequence (DNA): TGCAGCGTTGGACAGGGTGCGGGGGCCAACGTCCTGACTTTC. Protein sequence: CSVGQGAGANVLTF.

The chain recombines TRBV21-1 with TRBJ2-1; the table's D call, TRBD1, was not checked against the DNA. TRBV21-1 is noted as a pseudogene. The CDR3 sequence is 12 residues long. The CDR3 is CASTARGGEQFF. The CDR3 coding sequence is TGTGCCAGCACCGCCCGGGGGGGGGAGCAGTTCTTC.

This clonotype was seen at least ten times. This CDR3 is missing its conserved last phenylalanine or tryptophan, likely due to a read error. This chain joins TRBV18 and TRBJ2-3, with TRBD2 as a possible D gene (7 bases). V lost 2 bases to trimming and J lost 5 bases, with 11 bases between them. The CDR3 length is 14 residues. Germline CDR1 KGHSH, CDR2 LQKENI. The CDR3 is CASSPSRGGDTQYI. For the CDR3, the DNA is TGTGCCAGCTCACCATCGAGGGGGGGAGATACGCAGTATATT.

This clonotype was observed at least ten times. This chain joins TRBV3-1 and TRBJ2-1, with D perhaps being TRBD1 or TRBD2 (5 bases each). CDR1 and CDR2 (germline): LGHDT, YNNKEL (reference sequence). V dropped 1 base and J dropped 0 bases, with 10 bases sitting between them. The CDR3 covers 16 residues. This CDR3 reads CASSQAGASSYNEQFF. The CDR3 DNA follows: TGTGCCAGCAGCCAAGCCGGGGCGAGCTCCTACAATGAGCAGTTCTTC.

This clonotype was seen only a few times. This chain connects TRBV30 to TRBJ1-6; D unclear. Germline V gene data show CDR1 as GTSNPN and CDR2 as SVGIG (reference sequence). The length of the CDR3 is 11 residues. The V and J ends lost 2 bases and 10 bases respectively, with 6 bases between them. The CDR3 loop reads CAWSTTSPLHF. CDR3 bases: TGTGCCTGGAGTACAACGTCACCCCTCCACTTT.

This clonotype has ten or more counts. J is TRBJ2-1 and V is TRBV11-2; D not certain. This CDR3 has 14 amino acids. Trimming stripped 4 bases from V and 7 bases from J, with 14 bases between. CDR1 and CDR2 (germline): SGHAT, FQNNGV. This chain's CDR3 is CASSSMSGVNEQFF. CDR3 bases: TGTGCCAGCAGCTCAATGTCTGGGGTGAATGAGCAGTTCTTC.

This chain joins TRBV20-1 and TRBJ2-3, with a tentative D call TRBD2 (5 bases). CDR1 is DFQATT, CDR2 SNEGSKA, per germline (reference sequence). The CDR3 is 12 residues long. As DNA, the CDR3 is TGCAGCCCCCGAACCACTAGATCTACGCAGTATTTT. It encodes CSPRTTRSTQYF.

The V call is TRBV2, the J call TRBJ2-2; 8 nucleotides line up with TRBD2. Germline V gene lookup returns CDR1 SNHLY and CDR2 FYNNEI. This CDR3 region has 14 residues. J lost 7 bases, V lost 2 bases, and 3 bases had no gene match. CDR3 sequence: CASSEPGGSGELFF. The CDR3 DNA sequence: TGTGCCAGCAGTGAACCGGGGGGGAGCGGGGAGCTGTTTTTT.

The chain has TRBV4-1 and TRBJ2-5; weak D call: TRBD1 (5 bases). The V gene's germline CDR1 is MGHRA and CDR2 YSYEKL. CDR3 length equals 15 residues. Between the trimmed V and J ends, which lost 5 bases and 0 bases, there was a span of 13 bases. This chain's CDR3 is CASSIRGWYQETQYF. The CDR3 DNA reads TGCGCCAGCAGCATTAGGGGATGGTACCAAGAGACCCAGTACTTC.

This chain links TRBV5-6 with TRBJ2-3; TRBD2 aligns across 8 bases. CDR3 length equals 16 residues. CDR1 is SGHDT and CDR2 is YYEEEE in the germline V gene. V was pared by 3 bases and J by 3 bases, with 9 bases of the junction left unmatched. CDR3 sequence reads: CASSSSGSGATDTQYF. In DNA, the CDR3 is TGTGCCAGCAGCTCCTCGGGTAGCGGGGCTACAGATACGCAGTATTTT. Variable domain in full (rest from reference TRBV5-6 and TRBJ2-3): DAGVTQSPTHLIKTRGQQVTLRCSPKSGHDTVSWYQQALGQGPQFIFQYYEEEERQRGNFPDRFSGHQFPNYSSELNVNALLLGDSALYLCASSSSGSGATDTQYFGPGTRLTVL.

This clonotype was counted between two and nine times. V is TRBV11-2 and J is TRBJ2-1; D gene ambiguous. Germline loops: CDR1 SGHAT, CDR2 FQNNGV. Trimming shortened V by 5 bases and J by 16 bases, and 21 bases separated the two germline ends. This CDR3 is 13 amino acids long. In DNA, the CDR3 is TGTGCCAGCAGCCCCGAATGGTCTAATCCCGCCTTCTTC. The encoded protein is CASSPEWSNPAFF. Together with reference TRBV11-2 and TRBJ2-1, the CDR3 gives the full variable domain: EAGVAQSPRYKIIEKRQSVAFWCNPISGHATLYWYQQILGQGPKLLIQFQNNGVVDDSQLPKDRFSAERLKGVDSTLKIQPAKLEDSAVYLCASSPEWSNPAFFGPGTRLTVL.

This sequence joins TRBV4-2 and TRBJ1-3; 7 nucleotides agree with TRBD1. The CDR3 is 15 amino acids. Trimming took 0 bases from V and 2 from J; bases not matched to a gene: 1. Germline assignment: CDR1 LGHNA and CDR2 YNFKEQ. Here the CDR3 DNA reads TGTGCCAGCAGCCAAGAGACAGGGACTGGAAACACCATATATTTT. As protein: CASSQETGTGNTIYF.

This clonotype was counted between two and nine times. This sequence joins TRBV18 and TRBJ1-1; possibly TRBD1 for D (5 bases). Trimming shortened V by 4 bases and J by 7 bases, and 10 bases separated the two germline ends. Germline V lookup: CDR1 KGHSH, CDR2 LQKENI. The CDR3 sequence is 12 residues long. CDR3 DNA sequence: TGTGCCAGCTCACAGGGGATGGATGAAGCTTTCTTT. Its protein is CASSQGMDEAFF.

This clonotype appeared a few times. The rearrangement uses TRBV5-1 and TRBJ2-7; 7 nucleotides match TRBD1. There are 17 residues in the CDR3. The V and J ends lost 2 bases and 1 base, in that order; junction bases with no gene match: 12. Germline V lookup: CDR1 SGHRS, CDR2 YFSETQ. Here the CDR3 DNA reads TGCGCCAGCAGCTTCCCGTCCTCCACGGGACAGTCCTACGAGCAGTACTTC. Translation: CASSFPSSTGQSYEQYF.

The rearrangement uses TRBV20-1 and TRBJ1-6, with a possible D match to TRBD1 (5 bases). V lost 5 bases, J lost 5 bases, and 13 bases lay in between. This CDR3 is 14 amino acids long. Germline-derived CDR1 and CDR2 are DFQATT and SNEGSKA (reference sequence). The CDR3 sequence: CSAQQVADNSPLHF. The DNA for the CDR3 is TGCAGTGCTCAACAGGTCGCCGATAATTCACCCCTCCACTTT.

This chain connects TRBV5-1 to TRBJ2-1; 8 bases line up with TRBD1. The CDR3 consists of 15 residues. Unmatched junction bases numbered 7, after V lost 2 bases and J lost 6 bases. The germline gives CDR1 SGHRS, CDR2 YFSETQ. This chain's CDR3 is CASSFGQGAPNEQFF. CDR3 nucleotides: TGCGCCAGCAGCTTCGGTCAGGGGGCCCCCAATGAGCAGTTCTTC. The whole variable domain, filled in from reference TRBV5-1 and TRBJ2-1, reads KAGVTQTPRYLIKTRGQQVTLSCSPISGHRSVSWYQQTPGQGLQFLFEYFSETQRNKGNFPGRFSGRQFSNSRSEMNVSTLELGDSALYLCASSFGQGAPNEQFFGPGTRLTVL.

The rearrangement uses TRBV20-1 and TRBJ2-5; D is uncertain. Germline V gene sequence: CDR1 DFQATT, CDR2 SNEGSKA (reference sequence). The CDR3 runs to 12 residues. With 0 bases removed from V and 5 bases from J, the gap between germline ends came to 7 bases. CDR3 nucleotides: TGCAGTGCTAGAGATGTGGTGGAGACCCAGTACTTC. Protein product: CSARDVVETQYF.

V usage is TRBV20-1 and J usage is TRBJ2-1, with 11 positions matching TRBD2. The germline V gene has CDR1 DFQATT and CDR2 SNEGSKA (reference sequence). The CDR3 is made up of 17 amino acids. V gave up 0 bases and J gave up 4 bases; unmatched junction bases: 8. The CDR3 loop reads CSARDLASGGFYNEQFF. DNA of the CDR3: TGCAGTGCTAGAGATTTGGCTAGCGGGGGGTTTTACAATGAGCAGTTCTTC.

This clonotype showed up just a few times. The chain combines TRBV30 with TRBJ1-1, with a possible D match to TRBD1 (5 bases). Trimming removed 2 bases at V and 6 bases at J, with 13 bases between. Germline CDR1 is GTSNPN and CDR2 is SVGIG (reference sequence). The CDR3 extends over 13 amino acids. CDR3: CAWSLGVSSEAFF. In nucleotides, the CDR3 is TGTGCCTGGAGTTTAGGGGTGAGTTCTGAAGCTTTCTTT.

The V and J genes are TRBV7-9 and TRBJ2-3, with 9 bases that match TRBD2. Germline lookup yields CDR1 SEHNR and CDR2 FQNEAQ (reference sequence). CDR3 length: 14 residues. V lost 5 bases and J lost 6; bases outside the gene matches: 6. The CDR3 nucleotides are TGTGCCAGCAGCCTCAGCGGGGGGAAGGATACGCAGTATTTT. The encoded protein is CASSLSGGKDTQYF. Using reference TRBV7-9 and TRBJ2-3 for the parts outside the CDR3, the full variable domain is DTGVSQNPRHKITKRGQNVTFRCDPISEHNRLYWYRQTLGQGPEFLTYFQNEAQLEKSRLLSDRFSAERPKGSFSTLEIQRTEQGDSAMYLCASSLSGGKDTQYFGPGTRLTVL.

The CDR3: CASSLEVRQFF. The DNA of the CDR3 is TGTGCCAGCAGCTTAGAAGTAAGGCAGTTCTTC. The chain is built from TRBV7-2 and TRBJ2-1; unclear D gene. Trimming cost V 1 base and J 12 bases, with 7 bases left between them. CDR1 and CDR2 from the germline V gene are SGHTA and FQGNSA. The CDR3 consists of 11 residues.